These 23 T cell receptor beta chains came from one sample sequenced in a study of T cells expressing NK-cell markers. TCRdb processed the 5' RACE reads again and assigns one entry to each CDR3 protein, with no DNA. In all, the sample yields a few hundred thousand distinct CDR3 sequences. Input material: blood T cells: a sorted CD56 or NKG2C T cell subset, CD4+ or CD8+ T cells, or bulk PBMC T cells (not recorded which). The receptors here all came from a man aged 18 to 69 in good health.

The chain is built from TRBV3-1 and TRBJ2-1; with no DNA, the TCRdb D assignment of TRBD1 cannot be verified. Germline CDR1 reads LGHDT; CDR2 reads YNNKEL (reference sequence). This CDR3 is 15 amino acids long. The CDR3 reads CASSQVTSMSSEQFF.

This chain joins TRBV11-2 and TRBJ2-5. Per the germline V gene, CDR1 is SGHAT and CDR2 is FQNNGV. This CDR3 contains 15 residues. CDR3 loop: CASSLLSGFQETQYF.

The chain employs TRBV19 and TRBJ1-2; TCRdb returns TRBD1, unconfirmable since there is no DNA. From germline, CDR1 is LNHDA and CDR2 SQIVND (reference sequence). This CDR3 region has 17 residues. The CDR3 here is CASSFVGGTGTNYGYTF.

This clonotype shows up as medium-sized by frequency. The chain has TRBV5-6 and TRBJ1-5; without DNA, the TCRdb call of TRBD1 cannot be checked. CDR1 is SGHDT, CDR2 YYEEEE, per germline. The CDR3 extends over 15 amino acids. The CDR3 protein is CASSLSGASNQPQHF. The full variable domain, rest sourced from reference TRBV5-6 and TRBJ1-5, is DAGVTQSPTHLIKTRGQQVTLRCSPKSGHDTVSWYQQALGQGPQFIFQYYEEEERQRGNFPDRFSGHQFPNYSSELNVNALLLGDSALYLCASSLSGASNQPQHFGDGTRLSIL.

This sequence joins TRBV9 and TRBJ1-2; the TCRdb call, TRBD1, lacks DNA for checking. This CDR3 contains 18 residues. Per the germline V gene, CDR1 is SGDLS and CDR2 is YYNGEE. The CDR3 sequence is CASSVATRAGGAGYGYTF.

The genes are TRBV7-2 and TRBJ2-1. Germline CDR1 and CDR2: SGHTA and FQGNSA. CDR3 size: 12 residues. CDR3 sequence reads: CASSWTDNEQFF.

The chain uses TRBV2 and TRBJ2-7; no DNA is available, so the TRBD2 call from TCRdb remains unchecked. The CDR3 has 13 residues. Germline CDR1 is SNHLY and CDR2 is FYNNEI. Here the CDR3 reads CASLAGARYEQYF.

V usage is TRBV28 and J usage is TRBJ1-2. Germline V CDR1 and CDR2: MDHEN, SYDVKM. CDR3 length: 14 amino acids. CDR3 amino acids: CASSLPDMPYGYTF.

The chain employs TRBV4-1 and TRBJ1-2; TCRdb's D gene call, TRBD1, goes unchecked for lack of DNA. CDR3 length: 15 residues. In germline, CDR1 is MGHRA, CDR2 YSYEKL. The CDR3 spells CASSQEDWTGYGYTF.

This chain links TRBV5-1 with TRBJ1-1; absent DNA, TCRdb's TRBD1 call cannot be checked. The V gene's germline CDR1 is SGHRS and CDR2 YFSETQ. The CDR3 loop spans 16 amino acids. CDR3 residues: CASSWEAGRENTEAFF. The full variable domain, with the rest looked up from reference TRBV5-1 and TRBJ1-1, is KAGVTQTPRYLIKTRGQQVTLSCSPISGHRSVSWYQQTPGQGLQFLFEYFSETQRNKGNFPGRFSGRQFSNSRSEMNVSTLELGDSALYLCASSWEAGRENTEAFFGQGTRLTVV.

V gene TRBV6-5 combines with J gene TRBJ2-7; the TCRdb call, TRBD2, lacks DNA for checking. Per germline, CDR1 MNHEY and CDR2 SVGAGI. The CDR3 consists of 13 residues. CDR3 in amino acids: CASSYTFSGAQYF.

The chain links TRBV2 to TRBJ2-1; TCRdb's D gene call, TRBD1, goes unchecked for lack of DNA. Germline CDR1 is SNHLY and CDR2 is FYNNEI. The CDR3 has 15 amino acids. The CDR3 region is CARNKQWASYNEQFF.

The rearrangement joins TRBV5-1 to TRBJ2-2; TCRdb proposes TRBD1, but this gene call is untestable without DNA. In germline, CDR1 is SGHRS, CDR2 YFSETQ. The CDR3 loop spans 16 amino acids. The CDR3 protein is CASSLRGDHSAGELFF. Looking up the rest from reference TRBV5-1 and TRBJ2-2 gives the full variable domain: KAGVTQTPRYLIKTRGQQVTLSCSPISGHRSVSWYQQTPGQGLQFLFEYFSETQRNKGNFPGRFSGRQFSNSRSEMNVSTLELGDSALYLCASSLRGDHSAGELFFGEGSRLTVL.

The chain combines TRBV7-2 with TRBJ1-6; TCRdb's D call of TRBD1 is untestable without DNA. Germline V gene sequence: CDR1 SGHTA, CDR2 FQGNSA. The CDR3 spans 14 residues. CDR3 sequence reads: CASSQDRSNSPLHF.

CDR3 protein: CASSFDRVGETQYF. J is TRBJ2-5 and V is TRBV7-2; the D call from TCRdb, TRBD1, cannot be confirmed without DNA. The germline gives CDR1 SGHTA, CDR2 FQGNSA. This CDR3 is built from 14 residues. Looking up the rest from reference TRBV7-2 and TRBJ2-5 gives the full variable domain: GAGVSQSPSNKVTEKGKDVELRCDPISGHTALYWYRQSLGQGLEFLIYFQGNSAPDKSGLPSDRFSAERTGGSVSTLTIQRTQQEDSAVYLCASSFDRVGETQYFGPGTRLLVL.

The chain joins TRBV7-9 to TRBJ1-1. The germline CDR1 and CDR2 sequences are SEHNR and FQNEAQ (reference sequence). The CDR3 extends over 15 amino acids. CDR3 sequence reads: CASSSHSMGNTEAFF.

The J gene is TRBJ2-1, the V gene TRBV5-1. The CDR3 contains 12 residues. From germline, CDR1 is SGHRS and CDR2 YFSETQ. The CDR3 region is CASSSDLKEQFF.

Here the CDR3 reads CASSLRHLSALHF. The chain is built from TRBV7-3 and TRBJ1-6. Germline CDR1 and CDR2: SGHTA and FQGTGA. The CDR3 length is 13 residues. The variable domain in full, completed from reference TRBV7-3 and TRBJ1-6, reads GAGVSQTPSNKVTEKGKYVELRCDPISGHTALYWYRQSLGQGPEFLIYFQGTGAADDSGLPNDRFFAVRPEGSVSTLKIQRTERGDSAVYLCASSLRHLSALHFGNGTRLTVT.

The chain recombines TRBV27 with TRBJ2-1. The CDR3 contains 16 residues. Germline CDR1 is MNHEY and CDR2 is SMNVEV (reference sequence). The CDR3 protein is CASSSRPDHSYNEQFF.

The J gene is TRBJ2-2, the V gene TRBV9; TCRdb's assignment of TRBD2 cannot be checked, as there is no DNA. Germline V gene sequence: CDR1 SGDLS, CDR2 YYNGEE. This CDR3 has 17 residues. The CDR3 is CASSKWSGGVSTGELFF.

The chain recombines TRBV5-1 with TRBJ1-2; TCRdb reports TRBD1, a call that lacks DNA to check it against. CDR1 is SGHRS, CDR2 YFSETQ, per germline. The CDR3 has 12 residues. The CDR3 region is CASSTGTVGYTF.

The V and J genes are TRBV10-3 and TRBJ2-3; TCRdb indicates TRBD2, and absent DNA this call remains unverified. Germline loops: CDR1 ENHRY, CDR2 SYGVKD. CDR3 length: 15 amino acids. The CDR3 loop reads CAIRTGTIDTDTQYF.

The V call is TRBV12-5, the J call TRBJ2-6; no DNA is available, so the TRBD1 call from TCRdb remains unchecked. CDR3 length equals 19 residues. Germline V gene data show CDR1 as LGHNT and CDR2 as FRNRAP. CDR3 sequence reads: CASGPTGTNYYSGANVLTF. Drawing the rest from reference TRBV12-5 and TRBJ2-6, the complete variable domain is DARVTQTPRHKVTEMGQEVTMRCQPILGHNTVFWYRQTMMQGLELLAYFRNRAPLDDSGMPKDRFSAEMPDATLATLKIQPSEPRDSAVYFCASGPTGTNYYSGANVLTFGAGSRLTVL.